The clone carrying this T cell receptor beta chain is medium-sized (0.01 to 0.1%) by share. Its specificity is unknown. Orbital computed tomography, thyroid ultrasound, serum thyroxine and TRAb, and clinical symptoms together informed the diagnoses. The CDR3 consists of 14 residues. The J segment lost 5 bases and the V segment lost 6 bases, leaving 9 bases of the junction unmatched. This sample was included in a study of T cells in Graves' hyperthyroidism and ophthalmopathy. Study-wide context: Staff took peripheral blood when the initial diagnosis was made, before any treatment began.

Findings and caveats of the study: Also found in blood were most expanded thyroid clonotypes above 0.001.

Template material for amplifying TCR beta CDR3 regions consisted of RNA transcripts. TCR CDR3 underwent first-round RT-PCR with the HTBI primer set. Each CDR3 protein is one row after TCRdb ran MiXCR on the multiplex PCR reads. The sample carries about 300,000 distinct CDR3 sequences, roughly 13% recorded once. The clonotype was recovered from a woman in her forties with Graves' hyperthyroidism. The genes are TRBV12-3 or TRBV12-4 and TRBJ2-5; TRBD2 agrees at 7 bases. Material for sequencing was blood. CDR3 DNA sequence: TGTGCCAGCAGCTTCGCGGGAGTTTCCGAGACCCAGTACTTC. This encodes CASSFAGVSETQYF.